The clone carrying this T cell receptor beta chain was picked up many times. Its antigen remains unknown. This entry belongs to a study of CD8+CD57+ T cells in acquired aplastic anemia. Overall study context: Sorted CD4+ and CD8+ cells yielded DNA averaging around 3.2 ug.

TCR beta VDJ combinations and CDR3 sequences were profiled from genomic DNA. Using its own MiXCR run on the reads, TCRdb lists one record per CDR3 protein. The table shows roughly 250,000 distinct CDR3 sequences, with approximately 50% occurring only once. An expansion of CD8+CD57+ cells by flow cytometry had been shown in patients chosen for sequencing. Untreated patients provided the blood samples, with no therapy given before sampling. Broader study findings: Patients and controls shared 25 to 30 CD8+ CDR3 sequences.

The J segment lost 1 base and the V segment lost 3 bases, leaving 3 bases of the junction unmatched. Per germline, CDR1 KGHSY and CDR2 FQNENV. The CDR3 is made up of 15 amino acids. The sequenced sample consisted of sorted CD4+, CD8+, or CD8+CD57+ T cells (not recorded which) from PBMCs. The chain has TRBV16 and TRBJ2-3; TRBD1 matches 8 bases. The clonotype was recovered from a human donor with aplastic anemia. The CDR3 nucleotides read TGTGCCAGCAGCCACAGGGGGCGAGGCACAGATACGCAGTATTTT. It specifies CASSHRGRGTDTQYF.